The entry that follows covers one TCR beta chain sequence. The antigen remains undetermined. This sample was included in a study of T cell responses to AZD1222 COVID-19 vaccine. Study-wide points: Epitopes outside B.1.351 and B.1.1.7 mutated regions reportedly drew nearly half of spike TCRs.

CDR3 length: 15 amino acids. After removal of 3 bases from V and 0 bases from J, the junction contained 0 bases not matched to a gene. Germline CDR1 SGHVS, CDR2 FNYEAQ. Here immunoSEQ multiplex PCR was the method, and the copy in TCRdb shows in-frame clones only, minus some. The table includes more than 85,000 clones, around 92% detected once. V and J are TRBV7-6 and TRBJ2-7, with 12 bases fitting TRBD2. This material consisted of peripheral blood, taken on day 0 of AZD1222 vaccination. The TCR originated in an adult in good health. The CDR3 region has the DNA TGTGCCAGCAGCTTGACTAGCGGGGGCTCCTACGAGCAGTACTTC. Its translation is CASSLTSGGSYEQYF. The complete variable domain, with remaining parts taken from reference TRBV7-6 and TRBJ2-7, reads GAGVSQSPRYKVTKRGQDVALRCDPISGHVSLYWYRQALGQGPEFLTYFNYEAQQDKSGLPNDRFSAERPEGSISTLTIQRTEQRDSAMYRCASSLTSGGSYEQYFGPGTRLTVT.